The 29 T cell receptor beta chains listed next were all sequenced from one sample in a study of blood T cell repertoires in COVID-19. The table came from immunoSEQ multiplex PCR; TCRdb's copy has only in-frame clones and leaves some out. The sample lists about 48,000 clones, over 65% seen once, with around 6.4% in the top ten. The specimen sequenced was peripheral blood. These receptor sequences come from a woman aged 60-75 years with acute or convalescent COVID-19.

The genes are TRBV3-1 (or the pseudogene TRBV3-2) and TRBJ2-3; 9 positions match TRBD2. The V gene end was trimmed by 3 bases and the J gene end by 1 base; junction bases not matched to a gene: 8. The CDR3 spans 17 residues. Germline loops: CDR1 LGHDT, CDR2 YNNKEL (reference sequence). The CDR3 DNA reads TGTGCCAGCAGCCATGGCGGGAGGGCCCTCGGCACAGATACGCAGTATTTT. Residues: CASSHGGRALGTDTQYF.

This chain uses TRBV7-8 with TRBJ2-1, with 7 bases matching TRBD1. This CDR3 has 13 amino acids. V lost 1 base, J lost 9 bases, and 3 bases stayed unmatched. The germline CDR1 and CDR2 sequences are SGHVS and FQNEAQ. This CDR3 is CASSLGPGGEQFF. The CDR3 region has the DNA TGTGCCAGCAGCTTAGGTCCAGGGGGTGAGCAGTTCTTC.

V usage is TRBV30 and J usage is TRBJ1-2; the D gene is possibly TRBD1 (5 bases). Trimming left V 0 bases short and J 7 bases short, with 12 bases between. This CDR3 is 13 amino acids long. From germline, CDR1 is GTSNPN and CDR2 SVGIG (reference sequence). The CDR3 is CAWSVVLGAGYTF. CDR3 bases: TGTGCCTGGAGTGTAGTGTTAGGGGCTGGCTACACCTTC.

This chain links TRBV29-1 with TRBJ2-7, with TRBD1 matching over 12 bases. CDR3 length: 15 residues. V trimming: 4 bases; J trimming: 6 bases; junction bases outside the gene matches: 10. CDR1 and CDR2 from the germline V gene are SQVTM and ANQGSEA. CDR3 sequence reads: CSVAKPGQGAGEQYF. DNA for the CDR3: TGCAGCGTTGCGAAACCGGGACAGGGGGCTGGCGAGCAGTACTTC.

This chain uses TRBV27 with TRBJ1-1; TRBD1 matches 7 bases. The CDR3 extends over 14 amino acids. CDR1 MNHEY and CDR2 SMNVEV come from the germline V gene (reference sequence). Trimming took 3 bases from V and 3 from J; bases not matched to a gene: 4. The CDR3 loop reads CASSFRGADTEAFF. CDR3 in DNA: TGTGCCAGCAGTTTCAGGGGGGCGGACACTGAAGCTTTCTTT.

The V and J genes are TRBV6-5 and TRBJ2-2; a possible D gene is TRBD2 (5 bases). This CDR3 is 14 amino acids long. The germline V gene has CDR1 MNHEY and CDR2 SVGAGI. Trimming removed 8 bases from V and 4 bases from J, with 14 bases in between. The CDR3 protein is CASPTEVSTGELFF. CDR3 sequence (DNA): TGTGCCAGCCCCACGGAGGTATCCACCGGGGAGCTGTTTTTT.

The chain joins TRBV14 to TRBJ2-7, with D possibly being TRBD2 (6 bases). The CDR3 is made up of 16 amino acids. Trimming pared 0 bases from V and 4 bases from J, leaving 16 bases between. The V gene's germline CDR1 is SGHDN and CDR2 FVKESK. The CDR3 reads CASSQDHAGRPYEQYF. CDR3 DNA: TGTGCCAGCAGCCAAGATCATGCCGGGAGACCTTACGAGCAGTACTTC.

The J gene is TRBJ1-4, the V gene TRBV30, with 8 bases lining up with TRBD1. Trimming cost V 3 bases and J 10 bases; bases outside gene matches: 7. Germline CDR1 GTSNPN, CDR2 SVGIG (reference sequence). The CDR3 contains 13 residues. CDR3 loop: CAWSRQGFGKLFF. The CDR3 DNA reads TGTGCCTGGAGCAGACAGGGGTTTGGAAAACTGTTTTTT. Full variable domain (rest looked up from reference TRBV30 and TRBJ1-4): SQTIHQWPATLVQPVGSPLSLECTVEGTSNPNLYWYRQAAGRGLQLLFYSVGIGQISSEVPQNLSASRPQDRQFILSSKKLLLSDSGFYLCAWSRQGFGKLFFGSGTQLSVL.

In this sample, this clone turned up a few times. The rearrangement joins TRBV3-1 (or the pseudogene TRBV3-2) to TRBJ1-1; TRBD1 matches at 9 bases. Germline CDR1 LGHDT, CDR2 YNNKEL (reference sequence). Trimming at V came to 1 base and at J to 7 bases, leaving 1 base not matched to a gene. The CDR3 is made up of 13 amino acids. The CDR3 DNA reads TGTGCCAGCAGCCAAGGGGGACAGGGTGAAGCTTTCTTT. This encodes CASSQGGQGEAFF.

CDR3 protein: CAITDRENAYEQYF. Here the CDR3 DNA reads TGTGCCATCACGGACAGGGAAAATGCCTACGAGCAGTACTTC. V is TRBV10-3 and J is TRBJ2-7; the match to TRBD1 covers 8 bases. The CDR3 has 14 amino acids. V shed 7 bases and J 2 bases; nucleotides not matched to a gene: 7. Germline V lookup: CDR1 ENHRY, CDR2 SYGVKD.

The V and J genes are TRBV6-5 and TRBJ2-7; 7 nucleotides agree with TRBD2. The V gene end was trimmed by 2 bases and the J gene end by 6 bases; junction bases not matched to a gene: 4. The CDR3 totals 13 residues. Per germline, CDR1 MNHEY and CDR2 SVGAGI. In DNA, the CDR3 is TGTGCCAGCAGTTACGGCGGGAGCACCGAGCAGTACTTC. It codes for CASSYGGSTEQYF.

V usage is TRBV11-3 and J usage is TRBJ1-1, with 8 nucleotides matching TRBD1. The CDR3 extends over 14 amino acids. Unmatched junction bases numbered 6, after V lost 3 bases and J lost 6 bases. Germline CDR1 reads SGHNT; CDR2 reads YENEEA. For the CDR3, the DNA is TGTGCCAGCAGCTTCGGGACAGGTTCCTCTGAAGCTTTCTTT. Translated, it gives CASSFGTGSSEAFF.

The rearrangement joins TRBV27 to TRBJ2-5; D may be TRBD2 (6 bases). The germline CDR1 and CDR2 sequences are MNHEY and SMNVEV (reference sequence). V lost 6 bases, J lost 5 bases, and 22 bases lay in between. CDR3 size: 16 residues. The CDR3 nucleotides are TGTGCCAGCAGCCCCGGGGAGGTTCCCCGTGGGGAGACCCAGTACTTC. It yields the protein CASSPGEVPRGETQYF.

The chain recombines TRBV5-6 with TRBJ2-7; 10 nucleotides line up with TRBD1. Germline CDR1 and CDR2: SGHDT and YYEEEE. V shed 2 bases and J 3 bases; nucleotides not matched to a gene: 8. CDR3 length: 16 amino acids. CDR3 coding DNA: TGTGCCAGCAGCTTACCAGGACAGGGGGTGGACTACGAGCAGTACTTC. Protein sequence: CASSLPGQGVDYEQYF.

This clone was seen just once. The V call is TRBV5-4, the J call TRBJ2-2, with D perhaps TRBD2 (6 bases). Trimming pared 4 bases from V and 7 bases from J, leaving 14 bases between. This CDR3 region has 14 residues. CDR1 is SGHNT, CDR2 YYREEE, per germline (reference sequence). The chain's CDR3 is CASSPTRSSGELFF. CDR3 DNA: TGTGCCAGCAGCCCGACTAGGTCTAGCGGGGAGCTGTTTTTT.

DNA for the CDR3: TGCGCCAGCAGCCCCCGAGGTGGTAGCGGGGACTTGGAGCAGTACTTC. Translating gives CASSPRGGSGDLEQYF. The V call is TRBV5-1, the J call TRBJ2-7; 8 positions agree with TRBD2. The germline V gene encodes CDR1 SGHRS and CDR2 YFSETQ. CDR3 length: 16 residues. J gave up 7 bases and V 4 bases, and 16 bases lay outside the gene matches. The full variable domain, with the rest looked up from reference TRBV5-1 and TRBJ2-7, is KAGVTQTPRYLIKTRGQQVTLSCSPISGHRSVSWYQQTPGQGLQFLFEYFSETQRNKGNFPGRFSGRQFSNSRSEMNVSTLELGDSALYLCASSPRGGSGDLEQYFGPGTRLTVT.

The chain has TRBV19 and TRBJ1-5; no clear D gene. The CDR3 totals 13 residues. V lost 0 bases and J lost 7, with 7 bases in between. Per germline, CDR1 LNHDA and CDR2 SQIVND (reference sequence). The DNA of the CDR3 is TGTGCCAGTAGTATAGATCGAGAACAGCCCCAGCATTTT. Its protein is CASSIDREQPQHF.

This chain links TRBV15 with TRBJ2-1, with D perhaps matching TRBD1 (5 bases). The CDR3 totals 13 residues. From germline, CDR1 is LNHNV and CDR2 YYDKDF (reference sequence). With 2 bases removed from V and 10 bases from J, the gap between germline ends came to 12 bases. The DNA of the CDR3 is TGTGCCACCAGCAGATTCTCGAGACAGGAGCAGTTCTTC. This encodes CATSRFSRQEQFF.

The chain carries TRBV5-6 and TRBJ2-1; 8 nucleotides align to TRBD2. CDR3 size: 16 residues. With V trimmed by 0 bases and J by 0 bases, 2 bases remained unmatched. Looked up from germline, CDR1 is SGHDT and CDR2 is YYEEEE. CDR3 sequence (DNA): TGTGCCAGCAGCTTGGGTCTAGCGGGCTCCTACAATGAGCAGTTCTTC. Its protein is CASSLGLAGSYNEQFF.

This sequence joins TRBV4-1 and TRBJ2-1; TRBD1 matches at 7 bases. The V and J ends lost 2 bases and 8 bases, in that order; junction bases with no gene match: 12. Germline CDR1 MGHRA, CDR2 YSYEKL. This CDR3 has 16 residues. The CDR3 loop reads CASSQLRQGTDDEQFF. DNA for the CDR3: TGCGCCAGCAGCCAACTTCGACAGGGTACGGATGATGAGCAGTTCTTC.

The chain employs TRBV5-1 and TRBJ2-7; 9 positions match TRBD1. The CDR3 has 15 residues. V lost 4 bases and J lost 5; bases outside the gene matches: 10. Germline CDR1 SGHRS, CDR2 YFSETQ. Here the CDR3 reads CASSRNPGTGNEQYF. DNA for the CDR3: TGCGCCAGCAGCCGAAACCCCGGGACAGGGAACGAGCAGTACTTC.

CDR3 nucleotide sequence: TGTGCCAGCAGTTACGACTTCGGTTCACCCCTCCACTTT. Protein sequence: CASSYDFGSPLHF. The V call is TRBV6-5, the J call TRBJ1-6; no clear D. This CDR3 has 13 residues. V was cut by 2 bases and J by 9 bases, with 8 bases left in between. CDR1 and CDR2 from the germline V gene are MNHEY and SVGAGI.

CDR3 DNA: TGCAGCGTTGATCCCATGAACACTGAAGCTTTCTTT. This gives the protein CSVDPMNTEAFF. The chain is built from TRBV29-1 and TRBJ1-1, with unresolved D. The V end was cut by 3 bases, the J end by 0 bases, with 5 bases between. There are 12 residues in the CDR3. In germline, CDR1 is SQVTM, CDR2 ANQGSEA.

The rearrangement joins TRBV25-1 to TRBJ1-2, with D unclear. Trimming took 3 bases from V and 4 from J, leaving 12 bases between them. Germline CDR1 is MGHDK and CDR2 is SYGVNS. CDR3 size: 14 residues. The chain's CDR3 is CASSDPGRSYGYTF. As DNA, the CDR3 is TGTGCCAGCAGTGATCCGGGAAGGAGCTATGGCTACACCTTC.

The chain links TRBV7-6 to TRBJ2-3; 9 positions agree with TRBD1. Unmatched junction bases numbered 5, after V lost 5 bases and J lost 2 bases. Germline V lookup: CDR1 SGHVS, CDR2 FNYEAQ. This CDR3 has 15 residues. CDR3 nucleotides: TGTGCCAGCAGCCCCGTACAGGGGGCCACAGATACGCAGTATTTT. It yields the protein CASSPVQGATDTQYF. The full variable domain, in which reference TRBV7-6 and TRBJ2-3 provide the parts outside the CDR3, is GAGVSQSPRYKVTKRGQDVALRCDPISGHVSLYWYRQALGQGPEFLTYFNYEAQQDKSGLPNDRFSAERPEGSISTLTIQRTEQRDSAMYRCASSPVQGATDTQYFGPGTRLTVL.

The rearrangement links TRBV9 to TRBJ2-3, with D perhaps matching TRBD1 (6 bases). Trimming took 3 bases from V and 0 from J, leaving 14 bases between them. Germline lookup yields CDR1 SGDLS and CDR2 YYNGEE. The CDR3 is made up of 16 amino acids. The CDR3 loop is CASSARGTFSTDTQYF. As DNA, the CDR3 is TGTGCCAGCAGCGCCAGGGGAACTTTCAGCACAGATACGCAGTATTTT.

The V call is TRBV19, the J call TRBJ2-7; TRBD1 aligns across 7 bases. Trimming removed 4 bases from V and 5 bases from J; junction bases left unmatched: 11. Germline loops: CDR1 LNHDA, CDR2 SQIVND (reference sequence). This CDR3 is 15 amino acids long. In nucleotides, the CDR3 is TGTGCCAGTAGTACCAACGACAGGGTTAACGACGAGCAGTACTTC. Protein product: CASSTNDRVNDEQYF.

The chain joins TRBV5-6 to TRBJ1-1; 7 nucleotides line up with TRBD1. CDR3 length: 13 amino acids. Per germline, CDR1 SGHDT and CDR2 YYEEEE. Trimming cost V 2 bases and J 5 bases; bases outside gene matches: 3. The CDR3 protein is CASSFTGATEAFF. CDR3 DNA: TGTGCCAGCAGCTTTACAGGGGCGACTGAAGCTTTCTTT.

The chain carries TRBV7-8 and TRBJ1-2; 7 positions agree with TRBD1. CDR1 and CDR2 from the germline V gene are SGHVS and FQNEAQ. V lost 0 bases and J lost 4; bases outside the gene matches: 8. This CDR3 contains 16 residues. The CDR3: CASSLALGGGVYGYTF. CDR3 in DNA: TGTGCCAGCAGCTTAGCGTTAGGAGGGGGCGTCTATGGCTACACCTTC.